These T cell receptor beta chains were read from a single sample in a study of cytomegalovirus exposure and HLA in healthy donors. The repertoire was sequenced with immunoSEQ multiplex PCR; TCRdb's copy has only in-frame clones and lacks some. The sample contains 93,000 or so clones, roughly 70% of which appear only once. The source material was PBMCs. The receptors were sampled from a woman aged 45 to 65 in good health and CMV-seronegative. Both conserved end residues are part of each CDR3. D genes are given only for firm matches. Clone size is given for some rows only: seen once, a few or many times, or a class if the clone is expanded.

size	D	V	J	length	DNA	CDR3
-	-	TRBV2	TRBJ1-5	13	TGTGCCAGCAGTGTACAGAGCAATCAGCCCCAGCATTTT	CASSVQSNQPQHF
-	-	TRBV19	TRBJ1-2	11	TGTGCCAGTAGTGCGAACTATGGCTACACCTTC	CASSANYGYTF
-	TRBD2	TRBV5-1	TRBJ2-1	16	TGCGCCAGCAGCATGGGGAGCGGGGGGGCTTACAATGAGCAGTTCTTC	CASSMGSGGAYNEQFF
-	-	TRBV6-1	TRBJ2-7	12	TGTGCCAGCACTGGGCAGATCTACGAGCAGTACTTC	CASTGQIYEQYF
-	-	TRBV7-6	TRBJ2-7	12	TGTGCCAGCAGCCTCGTGGGGCGCGAGCAGTACTTC	CASSLVGREQYF
-	-	TRBV28	TRBJ2-7	15	TGTGCCAGCCACGGAGGGGACAGTGGGTCCTACGAGCAGTACTTC	CASHGGDSGSYEQYF
-	-	TRBV9	TRBJ2-2	17	TGTGCCAGCAGCGGAGAGCGCACAGGAGCGAACACCGGGGAGCTGTTTTTT	CASSGERTGANTGELFF
-	-	TRBV19	TRBJ2-7	11	TGTGCCAGTAGCACGGCCTACGAGCAGTACTTC	CASSTAYEQYF
few	TRBD2	TRBV2	TRBJ2-1	13	TGTGCCAGCAGTAGACGGGGGGGGCCGGAGCAGTTCTTC	CASSRRGGPEQFF
-	-	TRBV29-1	TRBJ2-3	11	TGCAGCGTTGCTTTGTCAGATACGCAGTATTTT	CSVALSDTQYF
-	TRBD1	TRBV11-3	TRBJ2-1	14	TGTGCCAGCAGCTTAGGGGACAGCTACAATGAGCAGTTCTTC	CASSLGDSYNEQFF
-	-	TRBV7-2	TRBJ1-1	14	TGTGCCAGCAGTTACAGGGAGATGAACACTGAAGCTTTCTTT	CASSYREMNTEAFF
few	-	TRBV27	TRBJ1-1	15	TGTGCCAGCAGTACCCGACTATTTGAGGACACTGAAGCTTTCTTT	CASSTRLFEDTEAFF
few	-	TRBV11-2	TRBJ1-1	14	TGTGCCAGCAGCCGGGGTGGTGGGATCACTGAAGCTTTCTTT	CASSRGGGITEAFF
-	TRBD2	TRBV11-3	TRBJ2-1	15	TGTGCCAGCAGCCCCACTAGCGGGGCACCCAATGAGCAGTTCTTC	CASSPTSGAPNEQFF
-	TRBD2	TRBV4-1	TRBJ2-7	17	TGCGCCAGCAGCCAAGAACCACTAGCGGGGGGATCCTACGAGCAGTACTTC	CASSQEPLAGGSYEQYF
-	-	TRBV30	TRBJ1-1	11	TGTGCCCGTGCGAGGGGGAATGAAGCTTTCTTT	CARARGNEAFF
-	-	TRBV11-2	TRBJ1-5	13	TGTGCCAGCAGCTTAGAGGGGAGTCAGCCCCAGCATTTT	CASSLEGSQPQHF